This T cell receptor beta chain derives from a study of control samples from healthy donors and cancer patients. CDR1 and CDR2 from the germline V gene are MNHEY and SVGAGI. The CDR3 consists of 14 residues. Trimming cost V 2 bases and J 7 bases, with 12 bases left between them. Repertoires were generated with immunoSEQ multiplex PCR, while TCRdb's copy carries only in-frame clones and drops some. The data hold 140,000 to 150,000 clones, with 89% observed a single time. This clone was recorded once. The chain recombines TRBV6-5 with TRBJ1-5; a weak D match, TRBD1 (5 bases). Sequencing was done on a sample of blood. This TCR derives from a man under 40 in good health. The CDR3 coding sequence is TGTGCCAGCAGTTACGGGGGAGTGGGACAGCCCCAGCATTTT. It translates to CASSYGGVGQPQHF.